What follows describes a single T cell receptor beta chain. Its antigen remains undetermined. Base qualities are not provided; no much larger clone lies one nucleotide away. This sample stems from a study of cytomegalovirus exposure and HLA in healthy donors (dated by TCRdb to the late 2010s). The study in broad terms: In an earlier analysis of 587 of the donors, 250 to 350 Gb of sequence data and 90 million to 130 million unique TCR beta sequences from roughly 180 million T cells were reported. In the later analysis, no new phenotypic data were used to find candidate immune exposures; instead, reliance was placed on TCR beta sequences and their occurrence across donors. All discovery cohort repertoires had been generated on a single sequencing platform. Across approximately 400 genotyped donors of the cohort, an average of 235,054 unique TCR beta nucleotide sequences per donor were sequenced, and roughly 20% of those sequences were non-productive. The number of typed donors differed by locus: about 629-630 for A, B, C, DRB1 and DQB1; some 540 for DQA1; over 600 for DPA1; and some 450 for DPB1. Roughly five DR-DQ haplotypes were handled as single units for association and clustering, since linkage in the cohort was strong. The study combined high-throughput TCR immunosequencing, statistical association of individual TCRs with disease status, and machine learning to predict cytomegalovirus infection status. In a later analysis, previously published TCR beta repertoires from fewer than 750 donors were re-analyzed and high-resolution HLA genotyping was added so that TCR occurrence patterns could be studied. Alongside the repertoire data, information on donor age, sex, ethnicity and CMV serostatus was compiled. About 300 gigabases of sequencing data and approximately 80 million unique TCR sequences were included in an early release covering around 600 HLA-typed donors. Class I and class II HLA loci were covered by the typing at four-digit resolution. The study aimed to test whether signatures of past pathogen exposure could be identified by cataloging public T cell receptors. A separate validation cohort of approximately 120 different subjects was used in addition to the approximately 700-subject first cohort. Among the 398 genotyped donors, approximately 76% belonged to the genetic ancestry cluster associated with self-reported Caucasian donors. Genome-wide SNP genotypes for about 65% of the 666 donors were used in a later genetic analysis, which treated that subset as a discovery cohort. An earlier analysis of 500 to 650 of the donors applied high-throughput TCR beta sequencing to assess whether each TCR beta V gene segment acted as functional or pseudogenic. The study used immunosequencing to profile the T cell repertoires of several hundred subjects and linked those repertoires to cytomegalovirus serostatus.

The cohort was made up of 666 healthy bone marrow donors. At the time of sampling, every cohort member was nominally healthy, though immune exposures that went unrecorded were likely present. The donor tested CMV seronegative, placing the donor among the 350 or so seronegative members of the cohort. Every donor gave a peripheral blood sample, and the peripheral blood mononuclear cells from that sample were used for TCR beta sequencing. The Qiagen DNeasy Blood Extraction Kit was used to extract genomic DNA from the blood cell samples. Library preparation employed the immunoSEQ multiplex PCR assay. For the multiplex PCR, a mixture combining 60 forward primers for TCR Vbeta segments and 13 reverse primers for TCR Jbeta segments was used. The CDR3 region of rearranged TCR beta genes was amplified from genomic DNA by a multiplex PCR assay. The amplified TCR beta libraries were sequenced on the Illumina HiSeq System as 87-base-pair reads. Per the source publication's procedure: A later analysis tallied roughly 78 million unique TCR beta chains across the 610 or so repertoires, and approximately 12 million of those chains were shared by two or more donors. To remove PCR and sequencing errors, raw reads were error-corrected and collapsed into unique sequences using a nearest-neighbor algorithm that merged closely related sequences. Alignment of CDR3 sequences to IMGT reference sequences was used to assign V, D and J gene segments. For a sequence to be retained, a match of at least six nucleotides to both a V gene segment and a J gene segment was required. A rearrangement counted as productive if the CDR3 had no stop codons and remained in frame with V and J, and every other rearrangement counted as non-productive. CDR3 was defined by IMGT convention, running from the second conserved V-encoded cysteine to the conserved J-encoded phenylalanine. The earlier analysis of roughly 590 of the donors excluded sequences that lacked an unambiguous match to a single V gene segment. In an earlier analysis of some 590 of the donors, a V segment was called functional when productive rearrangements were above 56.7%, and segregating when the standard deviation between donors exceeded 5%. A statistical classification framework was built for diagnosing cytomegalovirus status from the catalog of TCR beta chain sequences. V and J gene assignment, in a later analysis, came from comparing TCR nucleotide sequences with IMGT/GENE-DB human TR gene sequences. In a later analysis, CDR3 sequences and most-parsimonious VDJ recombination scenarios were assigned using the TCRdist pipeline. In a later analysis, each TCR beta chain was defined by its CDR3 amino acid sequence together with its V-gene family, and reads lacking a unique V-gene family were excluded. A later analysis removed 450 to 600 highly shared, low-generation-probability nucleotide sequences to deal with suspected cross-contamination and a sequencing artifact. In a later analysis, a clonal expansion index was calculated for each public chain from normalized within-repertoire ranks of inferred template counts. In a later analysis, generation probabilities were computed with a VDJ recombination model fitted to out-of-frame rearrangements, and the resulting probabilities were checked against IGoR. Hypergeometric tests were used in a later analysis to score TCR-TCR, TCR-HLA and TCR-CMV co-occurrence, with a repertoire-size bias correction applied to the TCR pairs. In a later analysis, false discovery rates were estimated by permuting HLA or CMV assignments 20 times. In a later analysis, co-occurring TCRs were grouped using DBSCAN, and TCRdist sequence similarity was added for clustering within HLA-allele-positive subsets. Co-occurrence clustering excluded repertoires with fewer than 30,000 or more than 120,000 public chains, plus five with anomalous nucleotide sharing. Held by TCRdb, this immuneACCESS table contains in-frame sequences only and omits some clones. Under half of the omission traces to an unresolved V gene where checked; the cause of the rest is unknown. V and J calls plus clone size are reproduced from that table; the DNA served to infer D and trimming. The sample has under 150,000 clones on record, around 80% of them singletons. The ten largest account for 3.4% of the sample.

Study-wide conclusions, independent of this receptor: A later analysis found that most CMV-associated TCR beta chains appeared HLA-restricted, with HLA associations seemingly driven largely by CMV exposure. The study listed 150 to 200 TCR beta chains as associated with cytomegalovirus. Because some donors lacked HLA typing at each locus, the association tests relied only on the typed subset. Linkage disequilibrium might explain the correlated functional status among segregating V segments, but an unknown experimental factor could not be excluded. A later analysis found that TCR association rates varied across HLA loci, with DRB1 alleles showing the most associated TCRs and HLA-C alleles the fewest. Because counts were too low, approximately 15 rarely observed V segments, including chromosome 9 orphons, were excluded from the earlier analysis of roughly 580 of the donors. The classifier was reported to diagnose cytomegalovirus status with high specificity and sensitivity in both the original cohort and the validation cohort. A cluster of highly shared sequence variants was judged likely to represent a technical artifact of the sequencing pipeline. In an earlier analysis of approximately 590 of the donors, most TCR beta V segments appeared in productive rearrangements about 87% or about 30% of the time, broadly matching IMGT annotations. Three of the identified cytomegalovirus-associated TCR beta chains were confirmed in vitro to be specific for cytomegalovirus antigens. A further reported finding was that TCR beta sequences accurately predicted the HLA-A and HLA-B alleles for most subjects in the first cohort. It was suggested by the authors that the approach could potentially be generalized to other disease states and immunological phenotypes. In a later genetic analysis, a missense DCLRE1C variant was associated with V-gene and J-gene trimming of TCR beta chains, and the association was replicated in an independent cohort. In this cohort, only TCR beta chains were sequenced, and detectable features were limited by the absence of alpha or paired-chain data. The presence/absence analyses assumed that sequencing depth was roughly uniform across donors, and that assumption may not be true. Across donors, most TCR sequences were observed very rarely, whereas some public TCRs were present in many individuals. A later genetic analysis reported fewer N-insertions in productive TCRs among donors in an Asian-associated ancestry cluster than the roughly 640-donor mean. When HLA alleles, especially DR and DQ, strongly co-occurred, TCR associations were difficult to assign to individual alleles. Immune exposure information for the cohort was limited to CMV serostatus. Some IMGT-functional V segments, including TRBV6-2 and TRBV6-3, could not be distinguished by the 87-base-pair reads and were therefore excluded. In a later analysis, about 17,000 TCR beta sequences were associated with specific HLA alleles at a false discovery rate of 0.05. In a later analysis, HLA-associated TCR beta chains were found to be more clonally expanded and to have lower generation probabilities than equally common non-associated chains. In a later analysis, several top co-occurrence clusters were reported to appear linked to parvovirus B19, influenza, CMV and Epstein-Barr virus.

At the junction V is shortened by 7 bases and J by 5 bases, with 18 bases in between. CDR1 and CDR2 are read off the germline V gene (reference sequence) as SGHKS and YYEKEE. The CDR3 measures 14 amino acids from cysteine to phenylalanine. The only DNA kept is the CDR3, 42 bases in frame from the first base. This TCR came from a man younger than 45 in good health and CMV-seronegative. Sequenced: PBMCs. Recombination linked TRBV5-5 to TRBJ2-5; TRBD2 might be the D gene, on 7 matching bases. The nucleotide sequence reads TGTGCCAGCGCCCCTGTGGGGGGGCGCGAGACCCAGTACTTC. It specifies CASAPVGGRETQYF.